This entry concerns a single T cell receptor (beta chain). Germline V CDR1 and CDR2: SGHTA, FQGNSA. The germline V and J ends were trimmed by 0 bases and 11 bases, with 16 bases remaining between them. The CDR3 consists of 14 residues. TCRdb reprocessed the reads via MiXCR and lists one record per CDR3 protein. Of some 680,000 distinct CDR3 sequences in the sample, 35% to 40% are singletons; the top ten hold under 3.5%. This sample stems from a study of T cell repertoires in cytomegalovirus infection. The V and J genes are TRBV7-2 and TRBJ1-1; D may be TRBD1 (6 bases). The clonotype comes from a human donor in good health (CMV status not recorded). Some clones in this sample may be carry-over from other donors' samples. What was sequenced was PBMCs. For the CDR3, the DNA is TGTGCCAGCAGCTTAGCCGCCCAAGGGGGGAACGCTTTCTTT. Protein: CASSLAAQGGNAFF.